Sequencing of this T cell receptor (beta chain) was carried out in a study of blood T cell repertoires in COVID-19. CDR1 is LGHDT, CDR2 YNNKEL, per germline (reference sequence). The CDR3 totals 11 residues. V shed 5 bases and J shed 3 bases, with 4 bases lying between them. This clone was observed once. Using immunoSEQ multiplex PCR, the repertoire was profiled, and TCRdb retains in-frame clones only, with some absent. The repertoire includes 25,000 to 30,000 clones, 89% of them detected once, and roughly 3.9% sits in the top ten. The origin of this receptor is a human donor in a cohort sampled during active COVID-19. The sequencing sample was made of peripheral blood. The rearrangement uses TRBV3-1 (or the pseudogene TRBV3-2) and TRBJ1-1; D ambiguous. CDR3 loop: CASSSYTEAFF. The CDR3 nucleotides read TGTGCCAGCAGCTCGTACACTGAAGCTTTCTTT.